Following are 27 T cell receptor beta chains from one sample sequenced in a study of blood T cell repertoires in COVID-19. Profiled with immunoSEQ multiplex PCR; TCRdb holds only in-frame clones, not every one. The repertoire holds about 98,000 clones, with roughly 82% as singletons. The sample was peripheral blood. The receptors derive from a man in his 70s with active or convalescent COVID-19.

This clone has just one count. The V gene is TRBV15, the J gene TRBJ1-5; tentatively, D is TRBD1 (5 bases). V was clipped by 3 bases and J by 1 base, with 19 bases between them. The CDR3 spans 18 residues. Germline V CDR1 and CDR2: LNHNV, YYDKDF (reference sequence). The chain's CDR3 is CATSSRWGYGRSNQPQHF. The CDR3 region has the DNA TGTGCCACCAGCAGCAGGTGGGGGTACGGGAGGAGCAATCAGCCCCAGCATTTT.

This chain joins TRBV6-2 or TRBV6-3 and TRBJ2-2; the match to TRBD1 covers 7 bases. The CDR3 runs to 15 residues. The trim removed 5 bases at V and 1 base at J, leaving 4 bases unmatched. The germline V gene has CDR1 MNHEY and CDR2 SVGEGT. The CDR3 DNA reads TGTGCCAGCAGTAGACAGGGATGGAACACCGGGGAGCTGTTTTTT. Protein product: CASSRQGWNTGELFF.

This chain uses TRBV7-6 with TRBJ1-1; 7 nucleotides line up with TRBD1. CDR1 is SGHVS and CDR2 is FNYEAQ in the germline V gene. The junction had 14 bases not matched to a gene; V was cut back by 7 bases and J by 0 bases. The CDR3 contains 17 residues. The CDR3 sequence: CASTLGGGGRMNTEAFF. The CDR3 region has the DNA TGTGCCAGCACCCTCGGAGGGGGCGGACGGATGAACACTGAAGCTTTCTTT.

This chain links TRBV25-1 with TRBJ2-3; 7 nucleotides line up with TRBD2. This CDR3 has 13 residues. With 4 bases clipped from V and 6 bases from J, the junction kept 4 bases outside the gene matches. Per germline, CDR1 MGHDK and CDR2 SYGVNS. The CDR3 coding sequence is TGTGCCAGCAGTGGGGGGGGTGTGGATACGCAGTATTTT. Its protein is CASSGGGVDTQYF. The whole variable domain, filled in from reference TRBV25-1 and TRBJ2-3, reads EADIYQTPRYLVIGTGKKITLECSQTMGHDKMYWYQQDPGMELHLIHYSYGVNSTEKGDLSSESTVSRIRTEHFPLTLESARPSHTSQYLCASSGGGVDTQYFGPGTRLTVL.

The table lists this clone with a few counts. The gene calls are TRBV5-6 and TRBJ1-2, with D perhaps matching TRBD1 (5 bases). Germline V gene data show CDR1 as SGHDT and CDR2 as YYEEEE. CDR3 size: 16 residues. Trimming left V 0 bases short and J 3 bases short, with 15 bases between. The CDR3 coding sequence is TGTGCCAGCAGCTTGGGTCCAGGGCTCGGTCACTATGGCTACACCTTC. It translates to CASSLGPGLGHYGYTF.

The rearrangement links TRBV5-6 to TRBJ2-2, with 8 bases matching TRBD2. Germline CDR1 is SGHDT and CDR2 is YYEEEE. The CDR3 runs 13 residues. The V segment lost 2 bases and the J segment 6 bases; nucleotides outside the gene matches: 0. The CDR3 here is CASSFGGAGELFF. The CDR3 coding sequence is TGTGCCAGCAGCTTCGGGGGGGCCGGGGAGCTGTTTTTT.

This chain uses TRBV9 with TRBJ2-6; D possibly corresponds to TRBD2 (6 bases). V was clipped by 4 bases and J by 0 bases, with 20 bases between them. The CDR3 runs to 19 residues. Germline V gene sequence: CDR1 SGDLS, CDR2 YYNGEE. The CDR3 region has the DNA TGTGCCAGCAGCCCTACCCGGCGGGGAGCCCCCTCTGGGGCCAACGTCCTGACTTTC. Encoded protein: CASSPTRRGAPSGANVLTF.

J is TRBJ1-6 and V is TRBV18, with 7 bases lining up with TRBD1. There are 14 residues in the CDR3. Germline CDR1 and CDR2: KGHSH and LQKENI. J was trimmed by 14 bases and V by 5 bases; bases with no gene match: 12. The CDR3 protein is CASSMDRPGGTLHF. The CDR3 nucleotides read TGTGCCAGCTCAATGGACAGGCCTGGGGGAACCCTCCACTTT.

V and J are TRBV10-1 and TRBJ2-3, with 12 positions matching TRBD2. The CDR3 totals 13 residues. V trimming: 6 bases; J trimming: 8 bases; junction bases outside the gene matches: 3. From germline, CDR1 is WNHNN and CDR2 SYGVQD (reference sequence). The DNA for the CDR3 is TGCGCCAGCAGGGGACTAGCGGGCGGTACGCAGTATTTT. Amino acid sequence: CASRGLAGGTQYF.

Here the CDR3 reads CASSLRGGSGDNEQFF. DNA for the CDR3: TGTGCCAGCAGCTTACGGGGAGGTTCGGGAGACAATGAGCAGTTCTTC. The V and J genes are TRBV7-8 and TRBJ2-1, with D perhaps matching TRBD2 (6 bases). The CDR3 extends over 16 amino acids. Germline assignment: CDR1 SGHVS and CDR2 FQNEAQ. V was pared by 2 bases and J by 5 bases, with 16 bases between.

The table lists this clone with a count of one. The J gene is TRBJ2-1, the V gene TRBV5-4; D gene uncertain. Germline CDR1 and CDR2: SGHNT and YYREEE (reference sequence). The length of the CDR3 is 14 residues. The V gene lost 4 bases and the J gene lost 5 bases, with 13 bases spanning the gap. In DNA form, the CDR3 reads TGTGCCAGCAGCCCCAATTGGAGCGACAATGAGCAGTTCTTC. This codes for CASSPNWSDNEQFF.

The rearrangement links TRBV7-8 to TRBJ1-1; 8 bases align to TRBD1. The CDR3 consists of 15 residues. The ends lost 0 bases at V and 4 bases at J; junction bases unmatched: 4. CDR1 is SGHVS, CDR2 FQNEAQ, per germline. The CDR3 here is CASSLAETGVTEAFF. CDR3 coding DNA: TGTGCCAGCAGCTTAGCGGAGACAGGGGTCACTGAAGCTTTCTTT.

J is TRBJ1-6 and V is TRBV3-1 (or the pseudogene TRBV3-2); 11 bases map to TRBD1. Germline values: CDR1 LGHDT, CDR2 YNNKEL (reference sequence). Trimming took 6 bases from V and 4 from J; bases not matched to a gene: 5. The CDR3 runs 16 residues. DNA of the CDR3: TGTGCCAGCAGGGGGACAGGGGGTCGTTATAATTCACCCCTCCACTTT. Its protein product is CASRGTGGRYNSPLHF.

The CDR3 coding sequence is TGTGCCAGTAGACCGGACAGGGGGCTTGAAAAACTGTTTTTT. Translation: CASRPDRGLEKLFF. V and J are TRBV19 and TRBJ1-4, with TRBD1 matching over 11 bases. Germline V gene lookup returns CDR1 LNHDA and CDR2 SQIVND (reference sequence). V shed 6 bases, J shed 7 bases, and the junction held 4 bases outside the gene matches. The CDR3 sequence is 14 residues long.

V gene TRBV6-5 combines with J gene TRBJ1-5, with D tentatively TRBD1 (6 bases). The CDR3 extends over 13 amino acids. Germline V gives CDR1 MNHEY, CDR2 SVGAGI. V was trimmed by 8 bases and J by 5 bases, leaving 13 bases between them. The CDR3 DNA reads TGTGCCAGCGGGGAGGGGGTGGATCAGCCCCAGCATTTT. It specifies CASGEGVDQPQHF.

CDR3 nucleotides: TGTGCCACCGGGCTGGGAGCCGGGGAGCTGTTTTTT. It specifies CATGLGAGELFF. The chain recombines TRBV6-1 with TRBJ2-2; TRBD2 is a possible D gene (5 bases). Germline V lookup: CDR1 MNHNS, CDR2 SASEGT. Trimming left V 10 bases short and J 6 bases short, with 12 bases between. The CDR3 is made up of 12 amino acids.

The chain has TRBV29-1 and TRBJ2-2, with 9 nucleotides matching TRBD1. Germline CDR1 SQVTM, CDR2 ANQGSEA. Losses at the gene ends were 8 bases for V and 6 bases for J; bases not matched to a gene: 10. This CDR3 has 14 amino acids. In DNA, the CDR3 is TGCAGCAGTCAGGACAGGGGAGGGTCCGGGGAGCTGTTTTTT. It encodes CSSQDRGGSGELFF.

CDR3: CAWSVASGARDTQYF. CDR3 nucleotide sequence: TGTGCCTGGAGTGTTGCTAGCGGGGCCAGAGATACGCAGTATTTT. The chain links TRBV30 to TRBJ2-3; the match to TRBD2 covers 9 bases. The germline CDR1 and CDR2 sequences are GTSNPN and SVGIG (reference sequence). The junction had 6 bases not matched to a gene; V was cut back by 0 bases and J by 5 bases. This CDR3 comprises 15 residues. Supplemented by reference TRBV30 and TRBJ2-3, the full variable domain reads SQTIHQWPATLVQPVGSPLSLECTVEGTSNPNLYWYRQAAGRGLQLLFYSVGIGQISSEVPQNLSASRPQDRQFILSSKKLLLSDSGFYLCAWSVASGARDTQYFGPGTRLTVL.

The chain recombines TRBV11-3 with TRBJ1-1; D unresolved. Germline V lookup: CDR1 SGHNT, CDR2 YENEEA. V was shortened by 4 bases and J by 0 bases, with 6 bases between the two germline ends. The CDR3 runs 13 residues. CDR3 sequence reads: CASSSSLNTEAFF. The CDR3 nucleotides read TGTGCCAGCAGCTCAAGCCTGAACACTGAAGCTTTCTTT.

V gene TRBV5-5 combines with J gene TRBJ1-4; perhaps TRBD1 as D (5 bases). The CDR3 length is 14 residues. CDR1 and CDR2 (germline): SGHKS, YYEKEE (reference sequence). V lost 5 bases, J lost 4 bases, and 12 bases lay in between. The CDR3 region is CASRSGVLNEKLFF. The CDR3 coding sequence is TGTGCCAGCAGGTCGGGGGTCCTTAATGAAAAACTGTTTTTT.

This rearrangement joins TRBV20-1 to TRBJ2-3, with D uncertain. Germline assignment: CDR1 DFQATT and CDR2 SNEGSKA (reference sequence). The CDR3 is 11 residues long. The ends were cut back, 8 bases at V and 2 bases at J, with 8 bases in the middle. DNA for the CDR3: TGCAGTCCCTTCCTCACAGATACGCAGTATTTT. Translating gives CSPFLTDTQYF.

This clone was recorded a few times. The chain employs TRBV11-2 and TRBJ2-7, with D possibly TRBD1 on 6 matching bases. Germline V CDR1 and CDR2: SGHAT, FQNNGV. This CDR3 region has 14 residues. V lost 5 bases, J lost 3 bases, and 14 bases lay in between. CDR3 coding DNA: TGTGCCAGCAGCGCGACAGGAACCCGCTACGAGCAGTACTTC. Its protein is CASSATGTRYEQYF.

This clone was observed a single time. The chain joins TRBV6-2 or TRBV6-3 to TRBJ1-1; D is unresolved. This CDR3 region has 16 residues. Trimming took off 2 bases at V and 0 bases at J, with 13 bases between the two ends. In germline, CDR1 is MNHEY, CDR2 SVGEGT. The CDR3 sequence: CASSYGLFRMNTEAFF. The CDR3 region has the DNA TGTGCCAGCAGTTACGGACTCTTTCGGATGAACACTGAAGCTTTCTTT.

The rearrangement joins TRBV11-3 to TRBJ2-3; a weak D match, TRBD2 (7 bases). The CDR3 runs to 17 residues. Germline V lookup: CDR1 SGHNT, CDR2 YENEEA. With 3 bases removed from V and 0 bases from J, the gap between germline ends came to 16 bases. Here the CDR3 reads CASSLGSGGGSTDTQYF. CDR3 bases: TGTGCCAGCAGCTTGGGGTCGGGGGGCGGAAGCACAGATACGCAGTATTTT.

The chain combines TRBV7-9 with TRBJ1-5; possible D gene TRBD1, 5 bases. This CDR3 region has 14 residues. V was pared by 0 bases and J by 2 bases, with 5 bases between. Germline loops: CDR1 SEHNR, CDR2 FQNEAQ (reference sequence). CDR3 sequence (DNA): TGTGCCAGCAGCTTAGCAGGGGGCAATCAGCCCCAGCATTTT. Translation gives CASSLAGGNQPQHF.

The chain combines TRBV4-1 with TRBJ1-4, with D unresolved. The CDR3 consists of 15 residues. The germline V and J ends were trimmed by 2 bases and 1 base, with 8 bases remaining between them. The V gene's germline CDR1 is MGHRA and CDR2 YSYEKL. CDR3 DNA sequence: TGCGCCAGCAGCCAACTGACAAGAACTAATGAAAAACTGTTTTTT. This encodes CASSQLTRTNEKLFF.

CDR3 coding DNA: TGTGCCAGCTCACCTACAGGCCTCCAAGAGACCCAGTACTTC. It translates to CASSPTGLQETQYF. The gene calls are TRBV18 and TRBJ2-5, with a possible D match to TRBD1 (5 bases). The CDR3 contains 14 residues. Trimming shortened V by 3 bases and J by 1 base, and 9 bases separated the two germline ends. The germline gives CDR1 KGHSH, CDR2 LQKENI.